The source of this T cell receptor (beta chain) is a study of blood T cell repertoires in COVID-19. Turning to the study itself: Acute and convalescent COVID-19 samples came from the United States, Italy and Spain. PBMCs, B-cell-depleted T cells, or T cells provided the cDNA or gDNA that made up the material.

Seattle researchers signed up patients amid active infection and tracked them longitudinally. Source study methods: Amplification of reference gene primers provided the estimated nucleated cell counts. Clones were sequenced by immunoSEQ multiplex PCR, and TCRdb holds only the in-frame ones, with some missing. V and J calls and clone size come straight from that table; D and trimming were deduced from the DNA. The sample lists a few hundred thousand clones, 91% seen once, with 2% to 3% in the top ten. The CDR3 runs to 13 residues. V was clipped by 3 bases and J by 1 base, with 6 bases between them. The germline V gene encodes CDR1 KGHSH and CDR2 LQKENI.

The sample consisted of peripheral blood. The source is a person aged 18 to 30 with COVID-19, enrolled during active disease. The chain carries TRBV18 and TRBJ1-1; D might be TRBD1 (6 bases). CDR3 nucleotides: TGTGCCAGCTCACCGGGACAGAACACTGAAGCTTTCTTT. Translation gives CASSPGQNTEAFF.